These 24 T cell receptor beta chains originate from one sample sequenced in a study of blood T cell repertoires in COVID-19. The protocol was immunoSEQ multiplex PCR, while the TCRdb copy is restricted to in-frame clones and leaves out a portion. The data hold 250,000 or so clones, with around 84% observed a single time. Sample: PBMCs or T cells enriched from blood (not recorded which). The source of these receptors is a woman aged 45-59 years who had been exposed to COVID-19.

The chain links TRBV5-1 to TRBJ1-3; perhaps TRBD1 as D (5 bases). Looked up from germline, CDR1 is SGHRS and CDR2 is YFSETQ. Trimming removed 4 bases from V and 0 bases from J, with 14 bases in between. The CDR3 consists of 16 residues. CDR3 sequence: CASSLGTLSSGNTIYF. CDR3 DNA sequence: TGCGCCAGCAGCCTGGGGACTTTGAGCTCTGGAAACACCATATATTTT.

The chain carries TRBV2 and TRBJ2-5, with 8 positions matching TRBD1. Germline CDR1 and CDR2: SNHLY and FYNNEI. J gave up 5 bases and V 3 bases, and 8 bases lay outside the gene matches. CDR3 length: 15 residues. In DNA, the CDR3 is TGTGCCAGCAGTGATTACACCAGGGGGCTGGAGACCCAGTACTTC. This encodes CASSDYTRGLETQYF.

The chain has TRBV9 and TRBJ1-3, with D maybe TRBD1 (6 bases). V was shortened by 2 bases and J by 2 bases, with 8 bases between the two germline ends. The CDR3 is 14 amino acids. Germline V gives CDR1 SGDLS, CDR2 YYNGEE. The CDR3 protein is CASSVGTTGNTIYF. The CDR3 bases are TGTGCCAGCAGCGTTGGGACAACTGGAAACACCATATATTTT.

Comment on this clone: At the DNA level, this CDR3 is encoded by other sequences in the same sample as well. The chain joins TRBV7-9 to TRBJ1-1; D remains unclear. The CDR3 contains 12 residues. Trimming took off 3 bases at V and 5 bases at J, with 7 bases between the two ends. Germline assignment: CDR1 SEHNR and CDR2 FQNEAQ (reference sequence). In DNA, the CDR3 is TGTGCCAGCAGCTTGCGGGGAACTGAAGCTTTCTTT. Translated: CASSLRGTEAFF.

The J gene is TRBJ2-2, the V gene TRBV5-1, with D perhaps matching TRBD1 (6 bases). V was cut by 1 base and J by 1 base, with 11 bases left in between. In germline, CDR1 is SGHRS, CDR2 YFSETQ. The CDR3 consists of 16 residues. The CDR3 here is CASSLTGTVNTGELFF. DNA for the CDR3: TGCGCCAGCAGCTTGACAGGGACGGTGAACACCGGGGAGCTGTTTTTT.

The chain links TRBV9 to TRBJ2-7; 13 bases are a match to TRBD2. The CDR3 extends over 15 amino acids. From germline, CDR1 is SGDLS and CDR2 YYNGEE. Trimming removed 4 bases from V and 3 bases from J; junction bases left unmatched: 4. This chain's CDR3 is CASSLGLAGVYEQYF. The CDR3 bases are TGTGCCAGCAGCCTCGGACTAGCGGGGGTCTACGAGCAGTACTTC.

This clone was detected a few times. V is TRBV7-2 and J is TRBJ1-3; D might be TRBD1 (5 bases). This CDR3 region has 14 residues. Germline V gene lookup returns CDR1 SGHTA and CDR2 FQGNSA. Trimming pared 5 bases from V and 7 bases from J, leaving 15 bases between. The CDR3 here is CASSLWGDTNTIYF. The CDR3 bases are TGTGCCAGCAGCCTCTGGGGGGATACGAACACCATATATTTT.

The chain has TRBV6-2 or TRBV6-3 and TRBJ1-5; weak D call: TRBD1 (6 bases). The CDR3 sequence is 14 residues long. V was shortened by 4 bases and J by 8 bases, with 15 bases between the two germline ends. Germline V lookup: CDR1 MNHEY, CDR2 SVGEGT. The CDR3: CASSSSGALEPQHF. In DNA form, the CDR3 reads TGTGCCAGCAGTTCCTCGGGGGCGCTCGAGCCCCAGCATTTT.

The chain links TRBV30 to TRBJ1-3; D is undetermined. In germline, CDR1 is GTSNPN, CDR2 SVGIG (reference sequence). CDR3 size: 13 residues. Trimming removed 1 base at V and 3 bases at J, with 7 bases between. CDR3 DNA: TGTGCCTGGAGTGAAGGACTTGGAAACACCATATATTTT. Encoded protein: CAWSEGLGNTIYF.

The chain joins TRBV10-3 to TRBJ2-7, with TRBD2 matching over 9 bases. The CDR3 extends over 14 amino acids. From germline, CDR1 is ENHRY and CDR2 SYGVKD. With 3 bases clipped from V and 5 bases from J, the junction kept 5 bases outside the gene matches. In DNA, the CDR3 is TGTGCCATCAGTGAAGTGCGGGGGGGCCACGAGCAGTACTTC. This encodes CAISEVRGGHEQYF.

This clone was found a few times. J is TRBJ2-5 and V is TRBV7-9; 9 positions match TRBD2. Germline CDR1 reads SEHNR; CDR2 reads FQNEAQ (reference sequence). The CDR3 is 15 residues long. The V gene end was trimmed by 5 bases and the J gene end by 2 bases; junction bases not matched to a gene: 6. The CDR3, as DNA: TGTGCCAGCAGCCATTTCGCGGGGGGGCAAGAGACCCAGTACTTC. Translating gives CASSHFAGGQETQYF.

The chain links TRBV5-6 to TRBJ1-3; a possible D gene is TRBD1 (6 bases). CDR3 length: 14 amino acids. Per the germline V gene, CDR1 is SGHDT and CDR2 is YYEEEE. The ends were cut back, 6 bases at V and 1 base at J, with 11 bases in the middle. CDR3 nucleotides: TGTGCCAGCACCATAGGGGGTTCTGGAAACACCATATATTTT. Amino acid sequence: CASTIGGSGNTIYF. Using reference TRBV5-6 and TRBJ1-3 for the parts outside the CDR3, the full variable domain is DAGVTQSPTHLIKTRGQQVTLRCSPKSGHDTVSWYQQALGQGPQFIFQYYEEEERQRGNFPDRFSGHQFPNYSSELNVNALLLGDSALYLCASTIGGSGNTIYFGEGSWLTVV.

The CDR3, as DNA: TGTGCCAGCAGTTCCTACCCGCCTGGGCCAGATACGCAGTATTTT. It codes for CASSSYPPGPDTQYF. The J gene is TRBJ2-3, the V gene TRBV6-5, with D uncertain. Germline CDR1 MNHEY, CDR2 SVGAGI. This CDR3 is built from 15 residues. Trimming left V 4 bases short and J 4 bases short, with 15 bases between.

CDR3 DNA: TGTGCCAGTAGCCAGAGGACAGGGGGCGCCCCCGGAAACACCATATATTTT. Translated, it gives CASSQRTGGAPGNTIYF. The genes are TRBV19 and TRBJ1-3; the match to TRBD1 covers 11 bases. CDR1 and CDR2 from the germline V gene are LNHDA and SQIVND (reference sequence). Trimming took 6 bases from V and 4 from J; bases not matched to a gene: 11. There are 17 residues in the CDR3.

This chain links TRBV6-1 with TRBJ1-2; 10 bases match TRBD1. The CDR3 length is 15 residues. V trimming: 2 bases; J trimming: 8 bases; junction bases outside the gene matches: 8. The V gene's germline CDR1 is MNHNS and CDR2 SASEGT. CDR3 bases: TGTGCCAGCAGTGAAATACGGGACAGGGGACGCGGCTACACCTTC. Protein: CASSEIRDRGRGYTF.

This chain connects TRBV7-9 to TRBJ2-1; 11 bases are shared with TRBD2. Trimming at V came to 1 base and at J to 7 bases, leaving 6 bases not matched to a gene. From germline, CDR1 is SEHNR and CDR2 FQNEAQ (reference sequence). This CDR3 contains 16 residues. The CDR3 sequence is CASSLGGLAGGNEQFF. DNA for the CDR3: TGTGCCAGCAGCTTAGGAGGTCTAGCGGGGGGTAATGAGCAGTTCTTC.

The chain links TRBV19 to TRBJ2-3, with a tentative D call TRBD2 (7 bases). Germline CDR1 and CDR2: LNHDA and SQIVND (reference sequence). The CDR3 contains 15 residues. V shed 8 bases and J shed 4 bases, with 19 bases lying between them. CDR3 nucleotides: TGTGCCAGTCGGCTCACCGCGGGGGCACCAGATACGCAGTATTTT. It codes for CASRLTAGAPDTQYF.

This clone was counted once. V and J are TRBV10-3 and TRBJ1-5, with D possibly matching TRBD1 (6 bases). V lost 6 bases and J lost 3, with 9 bases in between. Germline V gene lookup returns CDR1 ENHRY and CDR2 SYGVKD. The CDR3 contains 13 residues. This CDR3 reads CAIRDRINQPQHF. The DNA of the CDR3 is TGTGCCATCAGGGACAGAATCAATCAGCCCCAGCATTTT.

The gene calls are TRBV10-3 and TRBJ1-2, with 9 bases that match TRBD1. The J segment lost 4 bases and the V segment lost 7 bases, leaving 7 bases of the junction unmatched. In germline, CDR1 is ENHRY, CDR2 SYGVKD. The CDR3 covers 14 residues. The CDR3 DNA reads TGTGCCATCAACACAGGGGGCTCCTTCTATGGCTACACCTTC. Amino acid sequence: CAINTGGSFYGYTF.

The chain combines TRBV11-2 with TRBJ2-1; maybe TRBD1 (5 bases). The V end was cut by 3 bases, the J end by 2 bases, with 11 bases between. Germline values: CDR1 SGHAT, CDR2 FQNNGV. CDR3 length: 15 residues. The CDR3 spells CASSLLQGTYNEQFF. The CDR3 DNA reads TGTGCCAGCAGCTTGCTCCAGGGTACCTACAATGAGCAGTTCTTC.

Worth noting for this clone: This CDR3 is also generated by other DNA sequences in the sample. This rearrangement joins TRBV4-1 to TRBJ1-3; possible D gene TRBD1, 6 bases. V was shortened by 4 bases and J by 2 bases, with 12 bases between the two germline ends. CDR1 and CDR2 from the germline V gene are MGHRA and YSYEKL. This CDR3 has 15 amino acids. Here the CDR3 reads CASSREQGTGNTIYF. CDR3 sequence (DNA): TGCGCCAGCAGCCGGGAACAGGGAACTGGAAACACCATATATTTT.

The chain has TRBV12-3 or TRBV12-4 and TRBJ1-3, with TRBD1 matching over 7 bases. The CDR3 loop spans 13 amino acids. V lost 9 bases and J lost 4; bases outside the gene matches: 6. The CDR3 coding sequence is TGTGCCAGTACACAGGGGCCCGGAAACACCATATATTTT. Protein sequence: CASTQGPGNTIYF.

The genes are TRBV7-3 and TRBJ1-1; the D gene is possibly TRBD1 (5 bases). This CDR3 region has 13 residues. The germline gives CDR1 SGHTA, CDR2 FQGTGA. V lost 1 base, J lost 7 bases, and 10 bases lay in between. The CDR3 DNA is TGTGCCAGCAGCTTAAACAGGCGAGATGAAGCTTTCTTT. It is translated as CASSLNRRDEAFF.

The count of this clone is one. CDR3 coding DNA: TGCAGTGCTAGTAGTAGCCTCAGGAGGAGCTCCTATAATTCACCCCTCCACTTT. Translating gives CSASSSLRRSSYNSPLHF. The chain joins TRBV20-1 to TRBJ1-6; D is unresolved. Trimming left V 3 bases short and J 0 bases short, with 18 bases between. Germline CDR1 DFQATT, CDR2 SNEGSKA (reference sequence). This CDR3 is 18 amino acids long.